This T cell receptor (beta chain) was observed in a study of cytomegalovirus exposure and HLA in healthy donors. As for the study in general: Per a later analysis, the roughly 670 first-cohort and under 150 validation repertoires shared one platform.

On this clone itself: Its matching antigen is unknown.

Points from the study as a whole: Per published reports, the classifier diagnosed cytomegalovirus status with high specificity and sensitivity. Researchers catalogued under 200 TCR beta chains as cytomegalovirus-associated. As confirmed in vitro, a few CMV-associated chains were specific for CMV antigens.

J was trimmed by 4 bases and V by 3 bases; bases with no gene match: 10. This CDR3 is 15 amino acids long. The germline V gene encodes CDR1 SQVTM and CDR2 ANQGSEA. Assay used: immunoSEQ multiplex PCR; TCRdb lists only in-frame clones, some missing. The sample yields about 240,000 clones, about 86% seen once. Sequencing was carried out using PBMCs. The chain links TRBV29-1 to TRBJ2-3; 7 bases line up with TRBD2. The receptor was isolated from a woman in her 30s in good health and CMV-seropositive. Here the CDR3 DNA reads TGCAGCGTTGAGTCGACGCGGGAGTCTTCAGATACGCAGTATTTT. Amino acid sequence: CSVESTRESSDTQYF.